The clone carrying this T cell receptor beta chain has only one observation. Its specificity is not known. Clones were sequenced by immunoSEQ multiplex PCR, and TCRdb holds only the in-frame ones, with some missing. The top ten clones hold 5.2% of a sample with tens of thousands of clones, 87% of them seen once. V lost 3 bases and J lost 5; bases outside the gene matches: 6. The germline V gene encodes CDR1 SGHTA and CDR2 FQGNSA. The CDR3 contains 16 residues. This specimen belongs to a study of OX40 agonist ivuxolimab in advanced cancers. Study-level background: Hepatocellular carcinoma, melanoma, renal cell or head and neck cancer occurred in dose-escalation patients. Study conclusions and caveats: Clonal expansion by week 6 occurred in CD4+ and CD8+ blood T cells (at 0.1 to 3.0 mg/kg). Several nonresponders also turned out to have low normalized T-cell clonal expansion.

Patients were ineligible given autoimmune disease history or systemic immunosuppression. This TCR derives from an adult with an advanced solid tumor such as melanoma, head and neck, liver or kidney cancer. This sample comprised CD4+ or CD8+ T cells sorted from blood, obtained in a trial of the OX40 agonist ivuxolimab. The genes are TRBV7-2 and TRBJ2-5; 13 nucleotides align to TRBD2. Here the CDR3 reads CASSFQGTSGVETQYF. DNA for the CDR3: TGTGCCAGCAGCTTCCAAGGGACTAGCGGGGTTGAGACCCAGTACTTC.